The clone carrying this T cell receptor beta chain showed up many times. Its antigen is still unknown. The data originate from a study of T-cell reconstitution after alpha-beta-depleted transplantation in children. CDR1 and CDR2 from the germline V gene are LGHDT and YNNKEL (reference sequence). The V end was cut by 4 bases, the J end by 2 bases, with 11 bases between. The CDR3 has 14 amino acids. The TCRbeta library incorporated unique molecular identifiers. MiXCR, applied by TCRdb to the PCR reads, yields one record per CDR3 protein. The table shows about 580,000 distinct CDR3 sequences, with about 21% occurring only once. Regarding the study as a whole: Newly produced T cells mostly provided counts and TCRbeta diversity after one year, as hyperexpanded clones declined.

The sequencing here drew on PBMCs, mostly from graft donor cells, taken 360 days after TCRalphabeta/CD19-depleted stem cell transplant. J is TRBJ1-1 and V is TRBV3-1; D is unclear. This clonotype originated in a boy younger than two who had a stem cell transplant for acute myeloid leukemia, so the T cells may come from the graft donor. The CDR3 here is CASSPRYINTEAFF. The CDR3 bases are TGTGCCAGCAGCCCTAGATATATCAACACTGAAGCTTTCTTT.